A single sample is the source of the 22 T cell receptor beta chains below, sequenced in a study of T cell responses to AZD1222 COVID-19 vaccine. This table comes from immunoSEQ multiplex PCR, and its TCRdb copy is limited to in-frame clones, with some not included. The sample shows about 110,000 clones, about nine tenths of them seen only once. Here the sequenced sample was peripheral blood, taken on day 0 of AZD1222 vaccination. The source of these receptors is an adult in good health.

The genes are TRBV20-1 and TRBJ1-1; tentative D call: TRBD1 (6 bases). The germline V and J ends were trimmed by 3 bases and 4 bases, with 9 bases remaining between them. Germline V CDR1 and CDR2: DFQATT, SNEGSKA (reference sequence). The CDR3 sequence is 12 residues long. CDR3 region: CSASQGSTEAFF. CDR3 in DNA: TGCAGTGCTAGTCAGGGGAGCACTGAAGCTTTCTTT.

This clone was observed a single time. The chain carries TRBV27 and TRBJ1-3, with a possible D match to TRBD1 (5 bases). Trimming left V 6 bases short and J 1 base short, with 7 bases between. The germline CDR1 and CDR2 sequences are MNHEY and SMNVEV (reference sequence). The CDR3 is 13 residues long. Written as DNA, the CDR3 is TGTGCCAGCAGCAGGGAATCTGGAAACACCATATATTTT. Translated: CASSRESGNTIYF.

The CDR3 coding sequence is TGTGCCAGCAGCTTAGGCAGGGTGTCCAGCGCCACAGATACGCAGTATTTT. Its protein product is CASSLGRVSSATDTQYF. V and J are TRBV7-9 and TRBJ2-3, with D maybe TRBD1 (5 bases). Germline values: CDR1 SEHNR, CDR2 FQNEAQ (reference sequence). This CDR3 contains 17 residues. V was pared by 1 base and J by 2 bases, with 16 bases between.

This sequence joins TRBV30 and TRBJ1-5; D is unresolved. The CDR3 totals 12 residues. V lost 3 bases, J lost 6 bases, and 9 bases lay in between. Germline V gene data show CDR1 as GTSNPN and CDR2 as SVGIG (reference sequence). In nucleotides, the CDR3 is TGTGCCTGGAGATTGCCCGGTCAGCCCCAGCATTTT. Translated, it gives CAWRLPGQPQHF.

This chain uses TRBV9 with TRBJ2-1, with TRBD1 matching 10 bases. The length of the CDR3 is 15 residues. CDR1 is SGDLS, CDR2 YYNGEE, per germline. V shed 4 bases and J 4 bases; nucleotides not matched to a gene: 5. The CDR3 region has the DNA TGTGCCAGCAGCCCACCGGGACAGGGGTACAATGAGCAGTTCTTC. Protein sequence: CASSPPGQGYNEQFF.

This clone was counted once. V usage is TRBV12-3 or TRBV12-4 and J usage is TRBJ1-2; TRBD1 agrees at 9 bases. The CDR3 runs to 13 residues. Trimming at V came to 2 bases and at J to 10 bases, leaving 5 bases not matched to a gene. CDR3 sequence: CASSLMTGGHYTF. In DNA, the CDR3 is TGTGCCAGCAGTTTAATGACAGGGGGTCACTACACCTTC.

This clone occurred a few times. CDR3 protein: CSVGESRGGYTF. CDR3 DNA sequence: TGCAGCGTTGGGGAGTCACGGGGTGGCTACACCTTC. This rearrangement joins TRBV29-1 to TRBJ1-2, with D hard to call. V lost 4 bases and J 7 bases, leaving 13 bases between the germline ends. This CDR3 spans 12 amino acids. CDR1 and CDR2 (germline): SQVTM, ANQGSEA. Using reference TRBV29-1 and TRBJ1-2 for the parts outside the CDR3, the full variable domain is SAVISQKPSRDICQRGTSLTIQCQVDSQVTMMFWYRQQPGQSLTLIATANQGSEATYESGFVIDKFPISRPNLTFSTLTVSNMSPEDSSIYLCSVGESRGGYTFGSGTRLTVV.

This chain joins TRBV19 and TRBJ2-3; TRBD2 aligns across 15 bases. V lost 6 bases and J lost 3; bases outside the gene matches: 4. Germline assignment: CDR1 LNHDA and CDR2 SQIVND (reference sequence). This CDR3 is built from 16 residues. CDR3 nucleotides: TGTGCCAGTAGAATCGGACTAGCGGGAGGGACAGATACGCAGTATTTT. Translation gives CASRIGLAGGTDTQYF.

The V call is TRBV29-1, the J call TRBJ2-1; 10 positions match TRBD2. The V and J ends lost 7 bases and 8 bases, in that order; junction bases with no gene match: 14. The CDR3 has 15 residues. The germline CDR1 and CDR2 sequences are SQVTM and ANQGSEA. In DNA, the CDR3 is TGCAGCGCCGGACCCCTAGCGGGAGTTGTCGATGAGCAGTTCTTC. As protein: CSAGPLAGVVDEQFF.

The chain combines TRBV5-4 with TRBJ2-7; TRBD1 or TRBD2 may be the D gene (7 bases each). The CDR3 has 14 residues. CDR1 SGHNT and CDR2 YYREEE come from the germline V gene (reference sequence). Deletions cut 4 bases from V and 5 bases from J, with 16 bases between. CDR3 sequence: CASSPPPGGDEQYF. The CDR3 bases are TGTGCCAGCAGCCCACCTCCAGGGGGGGACGAGCAGTACTTC.

The sample holds one count of this clone. The gene calls are TRBV28 and TRBJ1-1, with D perhaps TRBD1 (6 bases). The CDR3 has 15 residues. The germline V gene has CDR1 MDHEN and CDR2 SYDVKM. Trimming cost V 4 bases and J 8 bases, with 20 bases left between them. The CDR3 spells CASSSVQGPRLEAFF. CDR3 coding DNA: TGTGCCAGCAGTTCCGTACAGGGCCCACGCTTGGAAGCTTTCTTT.

The chain recombines TRBV28 with TRBJ2-3; perhaps TRBD2 as D (5 bases). Trimming stripped 7 bases from V and 2 bases from J, with 16 bases between. This CDR3 is built from 15 residues. Germline V gives CDR1 MDHEN, CDR2 SYDVKM. This CDR3 is CASIWRWAPTDTQYF. Written as DNA, the CDR3 is TGTGCCAGCATCTGGAGGTGGGCCCCCACAGATACGCAGTATTTT.

This clone was recorded once. The rearrangement joins TRBV5-6 to TRBJ1-3; D is perhaps TRBD1 (6 bases). Looked up from germline, CDR1 is SGHDT and CDR2 is YYEEEE. CDR3 length equals 13 residues. The V and J ends lost 3 bases and 4 bases respectively, with 8 bases between them. CDR3 amino acids: CASSSGEGNTIYF. The CDR3 DNA reads TGTGCCAGCAGCTCAGGGGAGGGAAACACCATATATTTT. The entire variable domain, with the rest obtained from reference TRBV5-6 and TRBJ1-3, is as follows: DAGVTQSPTHLIKTRGQQVTLRCSPKSGHDTVSWYQQALGQGPQFIFQYYEEEERQRGNFPDRFSGHQFPNYSSELNVNALLLGDSALYLCASSSGEGNTIYFGEGSWLTVV.

V and J are TRBV27 and TRBJ1-6; 7 nucleotides match TRBD1. CDR1 is MNHEY and CDR2 is SMNVEV in the germline V gene (reference sequence). Unmatched junction bases numbered 13, after V lost 7 bases and J lost 10 bases. The CDR3 is 15 amino acids. This chain's CDR3 is CASNSAGGISSPLHF. DNA for the CDR3: TGTGCCAGCAACTCGGCAGGGGGTATCTCATCACCCCTCCACTTT.

The gene calls are TRBV19 and TRBJ2-5, with 11 bases identical to TRBD1. V was clipped by 7 bases and J by 5 bases; unmatched bases: 9. The germline V gene has CDR1 LNHDA and CDR2 SQIVND (reference sequence). The CDR3 totals 15 residues. CDR3 residues: CASKIGQGAGETQYF. The CDR3 DNA reads as TGTGCCAGTAAAATAGGACAGGGGGCTGGGGAGACCCAGTACTTC.

As DNA, the CDR3 is TGTGCCAGCAGCGTAGTGGAAGGCTCTGGGGCCAACGTCCTGACTTTC. Its protein is CASSVVEGSGANVLTF. The rearrangement uses TRBV9 and TRBJ2-6; D ambiguous. The CDR3 contains 16 residues. Germline lookup yields CDR1 SGDLS and CDR2 YYNGEE. V lost 0 bases to trimming and J lost 0 bases, with 7 bases between them.

This rearrangement joins TRBV12-3 or TRBV12-4 to TRBJ1-2; 9 bases are a match to TRBD1. The ends lost 6 bases at V and 6 bases at J; junction bases unmatched: 5. There are 13 residues in the CDR3. The CDR3 loop reads CASRLTGGNGYTF. Written as DNA, the CDR3 is TGTGCCAGCAGGCTGACAGGGGGTAATGGCTACACCTTC.

The sample holds a few counts of this clone. The genes are TRBV5-1 and TRBJ2-7; possibly TRBD1 or TRBD2 for D (5 bases each). V was shortened by 2 bases and J by 3 bases, with 15 bases between the two germline ends. The CDR3 is 15 amino acids. The germline CDR1 and CDR2 sequences are SGHRS and YFSETQ. The CDR3 coding sequence is TGCGCCAGCAGCTTAGCGCCAGGGACCAACTACGAGCAGTACTTC. As protein: CASSLAPGTNYEQYF.

This chain links TRBV10-2 with TRBJ1-2; D perhaps matches TRBD1 (5 bases). This CDR3 has 16 amino acids. The germline CDR1 and CDR2 sequences are WSHSY and SAAADI. V lost 4 bases and J lost 0, with 15 bases in between. CDR3 bases: TGCGCCAGCAGTGTAGGCGGGGCAGCGACTAACTATGGCTACACCTTC. Amino acids: CASSVGGAATNYGYTF.

The chain carries TRBV30 and TRBJ2-7, with a weak D call TRBD2 (6 bases). This CDR3 is built from 12 residues. CDR1 and CDR2 (germline): GTSNPN, SVGIG (reference sequence). The V and J ends lost 0 bases and 5 bases respectively, with 8 bases between them. CDR3 loop: CAWSVGGNEQYF. The DNA for the CDR3 is TGTGCCTGGAGTGTAGGAGGGAACGAGCAGTACTTC.

This chain links TRBV5-1 with TRBJ2-7; D is perhaps TRBD1 or TRBD2 (6 bases each). Per the germline V gene, CDR1 is SGHRS and CDR2 is YFSETQ. The CDR3 length is 14 residues. V was pared by 0 bases and J by 9 bases, with 16 bases between. The CDR3 DNA follows: TGCGCCAGCAGCTTGGCACCGGGGGCGGTTCGGCAGTACTTC. Translated, it gives CASSLAPGAVRQYF. Full variable domain (remainder filled in from reference TRBV5-1 and TRBJ2-7): KAGVTQTPRYLIKTRGQQVTLSCSPISGHRSVSWYQQTPGQGLQFLFEYFSETQRNKGNFPGRFSGRQFSNSRSEMNVSTLELGDSALYLCASSLAPGAVRQYFGPGTRLTVT.

V usage is TRBV5-1 and J usage is TRBJ2-5; the D gene is possibly TRBD2 (6 bases). Looked up from germline, CDR1 is SGHRS and CDR2 is YFSETQ. The length of the CDR3 is 15 residues. V was pared by 5 bases and J by 4 bases, with 18 bases between. The CDR3 sequence: CASRPRGDPSETQYF. CDR3 in DNA: TGCGCCAGCAGACCCCGCGGGGATCCGTCAGAGACCCAGTACTTC.